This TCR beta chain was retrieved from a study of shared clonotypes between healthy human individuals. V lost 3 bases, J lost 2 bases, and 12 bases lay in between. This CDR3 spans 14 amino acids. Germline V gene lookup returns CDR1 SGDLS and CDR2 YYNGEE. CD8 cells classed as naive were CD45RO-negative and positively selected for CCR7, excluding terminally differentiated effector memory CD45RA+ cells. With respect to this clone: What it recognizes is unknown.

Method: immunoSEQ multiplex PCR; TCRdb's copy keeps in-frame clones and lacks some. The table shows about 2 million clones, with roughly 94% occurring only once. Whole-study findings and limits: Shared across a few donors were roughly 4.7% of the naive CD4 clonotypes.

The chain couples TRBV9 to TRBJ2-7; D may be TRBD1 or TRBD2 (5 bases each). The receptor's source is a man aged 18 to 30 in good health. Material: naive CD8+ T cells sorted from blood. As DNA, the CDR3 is TGTGCCAGCAGCGGCCGGGACGGTACCTACGAGCAGTACTTC. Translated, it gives CASSGRDGTYEQYF.